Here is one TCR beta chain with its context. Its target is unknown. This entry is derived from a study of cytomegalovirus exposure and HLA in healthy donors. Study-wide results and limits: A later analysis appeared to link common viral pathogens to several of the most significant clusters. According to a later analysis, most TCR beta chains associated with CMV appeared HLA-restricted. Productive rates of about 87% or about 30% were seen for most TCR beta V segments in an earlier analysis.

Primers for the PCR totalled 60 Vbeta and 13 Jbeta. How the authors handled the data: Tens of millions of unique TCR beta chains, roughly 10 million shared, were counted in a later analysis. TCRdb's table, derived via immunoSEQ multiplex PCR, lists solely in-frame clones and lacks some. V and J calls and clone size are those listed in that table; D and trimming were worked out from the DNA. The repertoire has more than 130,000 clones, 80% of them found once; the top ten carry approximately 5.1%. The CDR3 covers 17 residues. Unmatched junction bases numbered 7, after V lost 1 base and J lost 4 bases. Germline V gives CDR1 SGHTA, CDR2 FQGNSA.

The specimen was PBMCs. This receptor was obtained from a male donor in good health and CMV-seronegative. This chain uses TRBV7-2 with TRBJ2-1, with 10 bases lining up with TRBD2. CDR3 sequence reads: CASSLGSGGVRYNEQFF. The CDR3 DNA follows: TGTGCCAGCAGCTTAGGGAGCGGGGGGGTAAGATACAATGAGCAGTTCTTC.